What follows are 9 T cell receptor beta chains derived from one specimen sequenced in a study of Graves' ophthalmopathy and Graves' hyperthyroidism. TCR beta CDR3 regions were amplified from RNA transcripts. The first-round RT-PCR employed HTBI primers together with the Qiagen OneStep RT-PCR kit. A multiplex PCR was then performed as the second round. One entry per CDR3 protein results from TCRdb running MiXCR on the multiplex PCR reads. The sample shows approximately 540,000 distinct CDR3 sequences, under 45% of them seen only once. Sequenced: peripheral blood or thyroid tissue (not recorded which). These receptors were taken from an adult man with Graves' hyperthyroidism.

This clonotype was recorded once. A much larger clone sits a single nucleotide away, making a read error possible. The chain couples TRBV10-1 to TRBJ1-5; D is unresolved. V dropped 6 bases and J dropped 0 bases, with 18 bases sitting between them. Germline V gene data show CDR1 as WNHNN and CDR2 as SYGVQD (reference sequence). CDR3 length: 17 amino acids. DNA of the CDR3: TGCGCCAGCAGCCACAGCGCAGGACCCAGTAGCAATCAGCCCCAGCATTTT. Its protein is CASSHSAGPSSNQPQHF.

V and J are TRBV24-1 and TRBJ1-5; D gene unclear. Trimming removed 6 bases at V and 9 bases at J, with 11 bases between. Germline CDR1 KGHDR, CDR2 SFDVKD. This CDR3 has 12 amino acids. CDR3 in amino acids: CATSWTSGPQHF. As DNA, the CDR3 is TGTGCCACCAGTTGGACTAGCGGGCCCCAGCATTTT.

This clonotype was counted many times. The chain joins TRBV20-1 to TRBJ1-1; D not resolved. Trimming removed 6 bases from V and 0 bases from J, with 14 bases in between. The germline V gene has CDR1 DFQATT and CDR2 SNEGSKA (reference sequence). This CDR3 spans 14 amino acids. This CDR3 is CSAVGGLLNTEAFF. The CDR3, as DNA: TGCAGTGCGGTGGGTGGACTTCTGAACACTGAAGCTTTCTTT.

Comments on this clonotype: Since a much larger clone is just one base distant, this may be a read error. In nucleotides, the CDR3 is TGTGCCTGCAGCTTGCCGGGTACCTACGAGCAGTACTTC. This codes for CACSLPGTYEQYF. The V and J genes are TRBV5-4 and TRBJ2-7; D gene ambiguous. CDR1 and CDR2 (germline): SGHNT, YYREEE (reference sequence). This CDR3 has 13 amino acids.

This clonotype was detected many times. V usage is TRBV7-6 and J usage is TRBJ2-7; 9 bases fit TRBD2. This CDR3 is built from 14 residues. The J segment lost 6 bases and the V segment lost 1 base, leaving 4 bases of the junction unmatched. Germline V gene sequence: CDR1 SGHVS, CDR2 FNYEAQ. In DNA, the CDR3 is TGTGCCAGCAGCTTAGGGGGTAGCGGGGGCGAGCAGTACTTC. Encoded protein: CASSLGGSGGEQYF.

This CDR3 is CASSGAGASREQYF. The CDR3 nucleotides are TGTGCCAGCTCAGGGGCGGGAGCTTCCCGCGAGCAGTACTTC. This rearrangement joins TRBV7-9 to TRBJ2-7; the D gene is possibly TRBD2 (7 bases). Trimming cost V 8 bases and J 6 bases, with 20 bases left between them. The CDR3 covers 14 residues. Germline CDR1 is SEHNR and CDR2 is FQNEAQ (reference sequence). Full variable domain (rest looked up from reference TRBV7-9 and TRBJ2-7): DTGVSQNPRHKITKRGQNVTFRCDPISEHNRLYWYRQTLGQGPEFLTYFQNEAQLEKSRLLSDRFSAERPKGSFSTLEIQRTEQGDSAMYLCASSGAGASREQYFGPGTRLTVT.

The CDR3 region has the DNA TGCAGCGTTCCGGACGGTGAAGCTTTCTTT. Translated, it gives CSVPDGEAFF. The J gene is TRBJ1-1, the V gene TRBV29-1; D is ambiguous. V was shortened by 5 bases and J by 7 bases, with 8 bases between the two germline ends. This CDR3 is 10 amino acids long. The V gene's germline CDR1 is SQVTM and CDR2 ANQGSEA.

This clonotype was seen more than once but under ten times. A single base separates this from a much larger clone, so it may be a read error. The V gene is TRBV4-2, the J gene TRBJ1-1; D gene uncertain. Germline V gene sequence: CDR1 LGHNA, CDR2 YNFKEQ. Trimming pared 2 bases from V and 0 bases from J, leaving 4 bases between. The CDR3 covers 13 residues. The CDR3 sequence is CASSQLMNTEAFF. The CDR3 nucleotides read TGTGCCAGCAGCCAACTCATGAACACTGAAGCTTTCTTT.

This clonotype has a count of ten or more. This chain connects TRBV5-1 to TRBJ1-1; D might be TRBD1 (5 bases). The germline CDR1 and CDR2 sequences are SGHRS and YFSETQ. The ends were cut back, 3 bases at V and 0 bases at J, with 9 bases in the middle. The CDR3 loop spans 14 amino acids. DNA for the CDR3: TGCGCCAGCAGCTGGGACTTTTTGAACACTGAAGCTTTCTTT. The encoded protein is CASSWDFLNTEAFF. Drawing the rest from reference TRBV5-1 and TRBJ1-1, the complete variable domain is KAGVTQTPRYLIKTRGQQVTLSCSPISGHRSVSWYQQTPGQGLQFLFEYFSETQRNKGNFPGRFSGRQFSNSRSEMNVSTLELGDSALYLCASSWDFLNTEAFFGQGTRLTVV.